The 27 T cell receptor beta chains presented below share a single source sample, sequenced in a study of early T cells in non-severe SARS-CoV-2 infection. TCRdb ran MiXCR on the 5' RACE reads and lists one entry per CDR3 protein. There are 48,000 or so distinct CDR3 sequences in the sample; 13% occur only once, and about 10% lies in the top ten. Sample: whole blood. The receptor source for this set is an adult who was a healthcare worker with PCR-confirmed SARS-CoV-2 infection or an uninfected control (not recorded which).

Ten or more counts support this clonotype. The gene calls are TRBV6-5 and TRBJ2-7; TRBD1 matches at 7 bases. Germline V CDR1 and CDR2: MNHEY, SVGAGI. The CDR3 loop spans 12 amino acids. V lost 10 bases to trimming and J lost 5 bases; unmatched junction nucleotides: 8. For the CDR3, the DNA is TGTGCCACTTTCGACAGGGTCAACGAGCAGTACTTC. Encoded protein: CATFDRVNEQYF.

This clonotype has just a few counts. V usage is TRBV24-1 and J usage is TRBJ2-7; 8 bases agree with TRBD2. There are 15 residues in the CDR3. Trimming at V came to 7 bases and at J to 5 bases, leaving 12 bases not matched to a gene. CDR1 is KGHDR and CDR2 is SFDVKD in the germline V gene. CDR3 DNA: TGTGCCACCAGCTGGAGCAGAGCGGGAGTTCACGAGCAGTACTTC. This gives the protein CATSWSRAGVHEQYF.

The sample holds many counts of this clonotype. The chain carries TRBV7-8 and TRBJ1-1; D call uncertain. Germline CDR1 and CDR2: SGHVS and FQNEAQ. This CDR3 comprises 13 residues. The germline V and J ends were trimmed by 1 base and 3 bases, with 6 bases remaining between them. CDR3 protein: CASSLGGDTEAFF. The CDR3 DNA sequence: TGTGCCAGCAGCTTAGGGGGTGACACTGAAGCTTTCTTT.

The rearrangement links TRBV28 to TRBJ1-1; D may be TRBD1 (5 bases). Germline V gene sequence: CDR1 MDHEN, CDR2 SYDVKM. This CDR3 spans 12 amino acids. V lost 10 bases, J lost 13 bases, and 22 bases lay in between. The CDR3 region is CATAIHSGYGFF. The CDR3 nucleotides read TGTGCCACCGCAATTCACTCAGGGTACGGTTTCTTT. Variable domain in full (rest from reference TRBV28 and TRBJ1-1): DVKVTQSSRYLVKRTGEKVFLECVQDMDHENMFWYRQDPGLGLRLIYFSYDVKMKEKGDIPEGYSVSREKKERFSLILESASTNQTSMYLCATAIHSGYGFFGQGTRLTVV.

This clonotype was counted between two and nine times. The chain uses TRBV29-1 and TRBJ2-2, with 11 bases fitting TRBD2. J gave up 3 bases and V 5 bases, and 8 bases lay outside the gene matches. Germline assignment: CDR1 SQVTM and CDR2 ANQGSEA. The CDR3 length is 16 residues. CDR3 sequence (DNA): TGCAGCGTTCCGCCGGGACTAGCGGACGACACCGGGGAGCTGTTTTTT. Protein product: CSVPPGLADDTGELFF.

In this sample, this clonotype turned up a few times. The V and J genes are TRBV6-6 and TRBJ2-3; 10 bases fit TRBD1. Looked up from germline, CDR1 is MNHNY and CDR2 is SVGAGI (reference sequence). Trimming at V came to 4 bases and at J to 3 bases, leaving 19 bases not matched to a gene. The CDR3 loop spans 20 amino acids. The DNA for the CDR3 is TGTGCCAGCAGTTCCGTCGCCCCCGGGACAGGGGATTTTAGGACAGATACGCAGTATTTT. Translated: CASSSVAPGTGDFRTDTQYF.

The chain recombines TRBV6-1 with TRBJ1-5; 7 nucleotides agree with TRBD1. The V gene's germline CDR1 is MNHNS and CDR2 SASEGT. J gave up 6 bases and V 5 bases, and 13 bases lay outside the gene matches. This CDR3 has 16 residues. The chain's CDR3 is CASSPQDRVFSQPQHF. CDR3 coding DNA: TGTGCCAGCAGTCCCCAAGACAGGGTATTCAGTCAGCCCCAGCATTTT.

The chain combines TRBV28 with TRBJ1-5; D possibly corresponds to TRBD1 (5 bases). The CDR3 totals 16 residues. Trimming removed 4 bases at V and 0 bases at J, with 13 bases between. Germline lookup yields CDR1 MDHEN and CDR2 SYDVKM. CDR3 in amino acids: CASSSAGTYSNQPQHF. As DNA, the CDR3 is TGTGCCAGCAGTTCCGCAGGGACTTATAGCAATCAGCCCCAGCATTTT.

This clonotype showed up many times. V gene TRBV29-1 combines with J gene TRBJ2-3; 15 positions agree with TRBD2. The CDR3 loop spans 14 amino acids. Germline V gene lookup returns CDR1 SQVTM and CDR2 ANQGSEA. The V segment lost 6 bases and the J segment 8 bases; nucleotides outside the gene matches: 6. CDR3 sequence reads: CSVGTSGRMVTQYF. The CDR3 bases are TGCAGCGTCGGGACTAGCGGGAGGATGGTTACGCAGTATTTT.

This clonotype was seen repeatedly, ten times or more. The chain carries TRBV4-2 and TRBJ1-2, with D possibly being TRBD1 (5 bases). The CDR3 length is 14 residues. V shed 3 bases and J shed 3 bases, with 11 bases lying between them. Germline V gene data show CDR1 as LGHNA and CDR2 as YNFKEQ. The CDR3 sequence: CASSHGDGYYGYTF. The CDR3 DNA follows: TGTGCCAGCAGCCACGGGGACGGCTACTATGGCTACACCTTC.

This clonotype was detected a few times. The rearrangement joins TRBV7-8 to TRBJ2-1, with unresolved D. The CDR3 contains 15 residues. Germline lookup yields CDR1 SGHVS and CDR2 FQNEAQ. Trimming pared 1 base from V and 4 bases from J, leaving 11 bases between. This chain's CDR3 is CASSLEDPAYNEQFF. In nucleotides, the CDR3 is TGTGCCAGCAGCTTAGAAGATCCTGCTTACAATGAGCAGTTCTTC.

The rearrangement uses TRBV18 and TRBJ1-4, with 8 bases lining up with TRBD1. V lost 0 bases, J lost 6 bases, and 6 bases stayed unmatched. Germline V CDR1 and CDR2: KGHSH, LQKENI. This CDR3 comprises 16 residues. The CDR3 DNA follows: TGTGCCAGCTCACCACCGCTTTTGACAGGGGATGAAAAACTGTTTTTT. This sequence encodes CASSPPLLTGDEKLFF.

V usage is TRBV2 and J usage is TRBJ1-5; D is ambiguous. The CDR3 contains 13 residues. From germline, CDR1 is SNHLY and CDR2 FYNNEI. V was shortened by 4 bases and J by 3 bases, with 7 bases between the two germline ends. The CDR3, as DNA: TGTGCCAGCAGTGGGGAACACAATCAGCCCCAGCATTTT. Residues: CASSGEHNQPQHF.

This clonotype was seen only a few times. In DNA, the CDR3 is TGCGCCAGCAGCTTGGTAGATGTAGCTAACTATGGCTACACCTTC. Its protein product is CASSLVDVANYGYTF. The rearrangement uses TRBV5-1 and TRBJ1-2; D remains unclear. V was trimmed by 0 bases and J by 0 bases, leaving 9 bases between them. The CDR3 is 15 residues long. Germline V gene data show CDR1 as SGHRS and CDR2 as YFSETQ.

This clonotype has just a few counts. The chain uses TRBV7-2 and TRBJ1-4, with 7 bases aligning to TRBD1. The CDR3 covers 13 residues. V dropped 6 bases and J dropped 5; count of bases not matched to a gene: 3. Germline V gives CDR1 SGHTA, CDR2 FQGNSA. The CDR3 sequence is CASRLDRNEKLFF. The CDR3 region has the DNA TGTGCCAGCAGATTGGACAGGAATGAAAAACTGTTTTTT. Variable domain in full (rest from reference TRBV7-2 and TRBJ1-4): GAGVSQSPSNKVTEKGKDVELRCDPISGHTALYWYRQSLGQGLEFLIYFQGNSAPDKSGLPSDRFSAERTGGSVSTLTIQRTQQEDSAVYLCASRLDRNEKLFFGSGTQLSVL.

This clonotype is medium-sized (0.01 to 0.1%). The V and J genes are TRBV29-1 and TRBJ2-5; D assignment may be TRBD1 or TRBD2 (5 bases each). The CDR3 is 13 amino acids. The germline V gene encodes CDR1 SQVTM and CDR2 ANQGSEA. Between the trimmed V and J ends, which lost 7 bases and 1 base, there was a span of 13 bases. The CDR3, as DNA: TGCAGCGCCTTAGAGGGACCCCAAGAGACCCAGTACTTC. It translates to CSALEGPQETQYF.

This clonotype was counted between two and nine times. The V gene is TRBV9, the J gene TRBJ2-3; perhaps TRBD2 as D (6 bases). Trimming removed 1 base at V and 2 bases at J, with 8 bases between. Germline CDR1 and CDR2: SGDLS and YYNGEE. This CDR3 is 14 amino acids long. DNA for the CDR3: TGTGCCAGCAGCGTAAGCGGGTACACAGATACGCAGTATTTT. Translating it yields CASSVSGYTDTQYF.

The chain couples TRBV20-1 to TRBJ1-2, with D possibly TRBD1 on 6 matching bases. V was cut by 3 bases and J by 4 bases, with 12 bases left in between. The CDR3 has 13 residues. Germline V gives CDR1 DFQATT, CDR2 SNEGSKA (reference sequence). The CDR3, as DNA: TGCAGTGCTAGCCCCCAGGGGACCTATGGCTACACCTTC. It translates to CSASPQGTYGYTF.

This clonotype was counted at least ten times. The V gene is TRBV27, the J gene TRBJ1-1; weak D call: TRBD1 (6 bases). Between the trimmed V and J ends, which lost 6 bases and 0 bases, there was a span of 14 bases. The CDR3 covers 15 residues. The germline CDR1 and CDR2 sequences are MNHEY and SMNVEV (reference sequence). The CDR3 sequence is CASRDGQIMNTEAFF. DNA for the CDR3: TGTGCCAGCAGAGATGGACAGATCATGAACACTGAAGCTTTCTTT.

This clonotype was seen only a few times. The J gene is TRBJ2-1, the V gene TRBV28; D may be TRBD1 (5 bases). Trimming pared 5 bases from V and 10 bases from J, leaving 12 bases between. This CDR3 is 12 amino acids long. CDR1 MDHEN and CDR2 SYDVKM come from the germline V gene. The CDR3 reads CASSRSGNEQFF. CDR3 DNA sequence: TGTGCCAGCAGTCGTTCAGGGAACGAGCAGTTCTTC.

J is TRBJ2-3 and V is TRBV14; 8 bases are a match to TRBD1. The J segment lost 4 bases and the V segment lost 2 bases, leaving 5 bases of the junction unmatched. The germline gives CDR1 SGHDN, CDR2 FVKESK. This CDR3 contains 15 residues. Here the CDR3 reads CASSQLGQVADTQYF. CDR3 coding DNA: TGTGCCAGCAGCCAACTGGGACAGGTTGCAGATACGCAGTATTTT.

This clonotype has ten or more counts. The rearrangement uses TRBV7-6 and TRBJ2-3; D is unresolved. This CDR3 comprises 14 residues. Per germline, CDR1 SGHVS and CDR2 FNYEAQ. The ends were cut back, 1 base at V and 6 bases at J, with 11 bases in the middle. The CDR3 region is CASSLGLSDDTQYF. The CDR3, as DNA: TGTGCCAGCAGCTTAGGATTATCAGACGATACGCAGTATTTT. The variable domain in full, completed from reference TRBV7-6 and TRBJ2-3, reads GAGVSQSPRYKVTKRGQDVALRCDPISGHVSLYWYRQALGQGPEFLTYFNYEAQQDKSGLPNDRFSAERPEGSISTLTIQRTEQRDSAMYRCASSLGLSDDTQYFGPGTRLTVL.

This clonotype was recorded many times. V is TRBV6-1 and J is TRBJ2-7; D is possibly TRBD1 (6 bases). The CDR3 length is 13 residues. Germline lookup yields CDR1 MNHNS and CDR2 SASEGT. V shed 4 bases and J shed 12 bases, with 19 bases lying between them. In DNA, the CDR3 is TGTGCCAGCAGTGGACTCACAGGGCCGCCGGGGTACTTC. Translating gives CASSGLTGPPGYF.

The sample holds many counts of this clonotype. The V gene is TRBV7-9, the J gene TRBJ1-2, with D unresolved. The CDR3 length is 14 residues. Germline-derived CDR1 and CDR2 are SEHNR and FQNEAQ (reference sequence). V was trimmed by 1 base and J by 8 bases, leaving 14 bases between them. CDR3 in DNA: TGTGCCAGCAGCTTAGAAATACCGGATCCAGGCTACACCTTC. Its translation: CASSLEIPDPGYTF.

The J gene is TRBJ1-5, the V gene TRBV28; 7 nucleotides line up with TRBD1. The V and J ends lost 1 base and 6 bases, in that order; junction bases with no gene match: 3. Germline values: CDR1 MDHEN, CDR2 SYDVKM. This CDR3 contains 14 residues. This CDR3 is CASSLYRGGQPQHF. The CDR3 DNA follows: TGTGCCAGCAGTTTATACAGGGGAGGTCAGCCCCAGCATTTT.

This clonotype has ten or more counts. This chain's CDR3 is CAIRARTGAVDSPLHF. DNA for the CDR3: TGTGCCATCAGGGCAAGAACAGGGGCTGTGGATTCACCCCTCCACTTT. The rearrangement uses TRBV10-3 and TRBJ1-6; the match to TRBD1 covers 7 bases. CDR1 and CDR2 (germline): ENHRY, SYGVKD. J gave up 8 bases and V 6 bases, and 13 bases lay outside the gene matches. This CDR3 has 16 amino acids.

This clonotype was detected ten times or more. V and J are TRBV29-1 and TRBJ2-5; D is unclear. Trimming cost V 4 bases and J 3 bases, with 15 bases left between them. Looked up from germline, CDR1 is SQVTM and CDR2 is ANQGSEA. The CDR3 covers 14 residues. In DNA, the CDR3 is TGCAGCGTTGCCCCCCTAGGTCACGAAGAGACCCAGTACTTC. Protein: CSVAPLGHEETQYF.